This TCR beta chain was recorded in a study of siplizumab effects on memory and regulatory T cells. This CDR3 has 15 amino acids. CDR1 MDHEN and CDR2 SYDVKM come from the germline V gene. V was pared by 3 bases and J by 0 bases, with 11 bases between. Per individual sample, about 100,000 TCR templates were assayed. TCRdb's table, derived via immunoSEQ multiplex PCR, lists solely in-frame clones and lacks some. There are 100,000 to 110,000 clones in the sample; over 90% occur only once, and over 1% lies in the top ten. In the case of this clone: Its matching antigen is unknown.

Study-level points and caveats: Siplizumab cultures yielded proliferating Tregs whose suppressive function was not confirmed. Alloreactive sequences whose origin lay in unstimulated CD4+ memory cells were significantly reduced by siplizumab.

The TCR originated in a human donor in good health. Sequenced sample: non-Treg CD4+ T cells sorted from blood. J is TRBJ1-1 and V is TRBV28; a weak D match, TRBD1 (5 bases). DNA for the CDR3: TGTGCCAGCAGTTTTGGGGGGTCCATGAACACTGAAGCTTTCTTT. This encodes CASSFGGSMNTEAFF.